This passage covers 25 T cell receptor beta chains from one sample sequenced in a study of PD-1 blockade in classical Hodgkin lymphoma. Specified time point: cycle 4 day 1 (C4D1), after more than five weeks of nivolumab. Each and every patient relapsed after autologous stem cell transplantation, and patients got differing brentuximab vedotin exposure. Purification of CD4+ T cells from thawed PBMCs was achieved by magnetic negative selection. The repertoire was sequenced with immunoSEQ multiplex PCR; TCRdb's copy has only in-frame clones and lacks some. Of 20,000 to 25,000 clones in the sample, over 75% were seen once. The source material was CD4+ T cells from blood, sampled before the fourth cycle of nivolumab. Source of these receptors: a human donor with classical Hodgkin lymphoma.

This clone was recorded once. This chain joins TRBV7-9 and TRBJ2-5; 7 nucleotides match TRBD2. The CDR3 loop spans 15 amino acids. V dropped 1 base and J dropped 5; count of bases not matched to a gene: 7. The germline gives CDR1 SEHNR, CDR2 FQNEAQ (reference sequence). In nucleotides, the CDR3 is TGTGCCAGCAGCTTAGGAGAGACTAGCACGGAGACCCAGTACTTC. It specifies CASSLGETSTETQYF.

V and J are TRBV10-3 and TRBJ1-1; D is possibly TRBD1 (5 bases). V was cut by 7 bases and J by 1 base, with 10 bases left in between. The CDR3 sequence is 13 residues long. Germline V gene sequence: CDR1 ENHRY, CDR2 SYGVKD. The CDR3 region has the DNA TGTGCCATCACCAAGACAGAGAACACTGAAGCTTTCTTT. Translating gives CAITKTENTEAFF.

This sequence joins TRBV6-5 and TRBJ2-7; possible D gene TRBD2, 6 bases. Trimming took off 6 bases at V and 2 bases at J, with 14 bases between the two ends. CDR3 size: 14 residues. Germline V gene data show CDR1 as MNHEY and CDR2 as SVGAGI. This CDR3 reads CASRASVWAYEQYF. DNA for the CDR3: TGTGCCAGCAGGGCTAGCGTCTGGGCCTACGAGCAGTACTTC.

The J gene is TRBJ1-3, the V gene TRBV6-1; D ambiguous. Germline V lookup: CDR1 MNHNS, CDR2 SASEGT. The CDR3 loop spans 14 amino acids. With 2 bases removed from V and 0 bases from J, the gap between germline ends came to 5 bases. The CDR3 bases are TGTGCCAGCAGTGAACGGAGCTCTGGAAACACCATATATTTT. It encodes CASSERSSGNTIYF.

The genes are TRBV30 and TRBJ1-5; the D gene is possibly TRBD1 (6 bases). The V end was cut by 0 bases, the J end by 7 bases, with 13 bases between. Per germline, CDR1 GTSNPN and CDR2 SVGIG (reference sequence). This CDR3 comprises 14 residues. CDR3 loop: CAWSVIGGTQPQHF. The CDR3 DNA sequence: TGTGCCTGGAGTGTAATCGGGGGGACACAGCCCCAGCATTTT.

This chain links TRBV6-6 with TRBJ2-7, with 7 bases lining up with TRBD2. This CDR3 spans 14 amino acids. V shed 2 bases, J shed 4 bases, and the junction held 5 bases outside the gene matches. The V gene's germline CDR1 is MNHNY and CDR2 SVGAGI (reference sequence). The CDR3 DNA is TGTGCCAGCAGTTACGCTAGCGGATTATACGAGCAGTACTTC. Protein product: CASSYASGLYEQYF.

The gene calls are TRBV7-9 and TRBJ2-3, with 8 bases fitting TRBD2. V trimming: 5 bases; J trimming: 3 bases; junction bases outside the gene matches: 7. Germline V CDR1 and CDR2: SEHNR, FQNEAQ (reference sequence). This CDR3 region has 15 residues. The CDR3 bases are TGTGCCAGCAGCGTGGGGACGGGAGGGACAGATACGCAGTATTTT. Amino acids: CASSVGTGGTDTQYF.

V gene TRBV6-6 combines with J gene TRBJ2-4, with a tentative D call TRBD1 (5 bases). Germline values: CDR1 MNHNY, CDR2 SVGAGI (reference sequence). The length of the CDR3 is 13 residues. V lost 8 bases and J lost 2, with 10 bases in between. CDR3 DNA: TGTGCCAGCGCAGCAGGGTCCAAAAACATTCAGTACTTC. Translating gives CASAAGSKNIQYF.

The table lists this clone with a count of one. V usage is TRBV9 and J usage is TRBJ2-7; 8 bases map to TRBD2. The CDR3 is made up of 16 amino acids. Germline loops: CDR1 SGDLS, CDR2 YYNGEE. The trim removed 0 bases at V and 0 bases at J, leaving 5 bases unmatched. The CDR3 nucleotides read TGTGCCAGCAGCGTAGACTCAGCGGGGGCCTCCTACGAGCAGTACTTC. It codes for CASSVDSAGASYEQYF.

The chain carries TRBV7-2 and TRBJ2-1; TRBD1 agrees at 8 bases. The CDR3 length is 17 residues. V was clipped by 2 bases and J by 2 bases; unmatched bases: 8. CDR1 and CDR2 (germline): SGHTA, FQGNSA. The CDR3 region is CASSLSGQGPPYNEQFF. CDR3 nucleotides: TGTGCCAGCAGCTTAAGCGGACAGGGCCCCCCCTACAATGAGCAGTTCTTC.

V is TRBV18 and J is TRBJ1-6; D not certain. Germline V gives CDR1 KGHSH, CDR2 LQKENI. The ends were cut back, 1 base at V and 1 base at J, with 5 bases in the middle. CDR3 length equals 15 residues. The CDR3 coding sequence is TGTGCCAGCTCACCACAACCTTCCTATAATTCACCCCTCCACTTT. Its protein is CASSPQPSYNSPLHF.

The rearrangement joins TRBV7-3 to TRBJ2-2, with 8 bases matching TRBD1. The V segment lost 10 bases and the J segment 2 bases; nucleotides outside the gene matches: 6. Germline assignment: CDR1 SGHTA and CDR2 FQGTGA. This CDR3 comprises 14 residues. The CDR3 loop reads CATSTGVNTGELFF. Written as DNA, the CDR3 is TGTGCCACCTCGACAGGGGTAAACACCGGGGAGCTGTTTTTT.

The J gene is TRBJ2-6, the V gene TRBV7-6, with 7 bases lining up with TRBD1. Germline V gene lookup returns CDR1 SGHVS and CDR2 FNYEAQ. The CDR3 covers 16 residues. Trimming cost V 5 bases and J 2 bases; bases outside gene matches: 6. DNA for the CDR3: TGTGCCAGCAGCCTAACAGGGGCGGCTGGGGCCAACGTCCTGACTTTC. Its protein product is CASSLTGAAGANVLTF.

The V gene is TRBV18, the J gene TRBJ1-2; D is possibly TRBD1 (6 bases). Looked up from germline, CDR1 is KGHSH and CDR2 is LQKENI. The CDR3 contains 14 residues. The V end was cut by 2 bases, the J end by 2 bases, with 9 bases between. CDR3 sequence reads: CASSPATGNYGYTF. The CDR3 nucleotides read TGTGCCAGCTCACCAGCCACAGGGAACTATGGCTACACCTTC. The full variable domain, with the rest looked up from reference TRBV18 and TRBJ1-2, is NAGVMQNPRHLVRRRGQEARLRCSPMKGHSHVYWYRQLPEEGLKFMVYLQKENIIDESGMPKERFSAEFPKEGPSILRIQQVVRGDSAAYFCASSPATGNYGYTFGSGTRLTVV.

The count of this clone is one. This chain joins TRBV7-9 and TRBJ2-3; 13 bases are a match to TRBD2. The length of the CDR3 is 15 residues. V dropped 5 bases and J dropped 6; count of bases not matched to a gene: 5. The germline CDR1 and CDR2 sequences are SEHNR and FQNEAQ (reference sequence). This CDR3 reads CASSTGLAGDDTQYF. The CDR3 region has the DNA TGTGCCAGCAGCACAGGACTAGCGGGGGATGATACGCAGTATTTT. Complete variable domain (other parts from reference TRBV7-9 and TRBJ2-3): DTGVSQNPRHKITKRGQNVTFRCDPISEHNRLYWYRQTLGQGPEFLTYFQNEAQLEKSRLLSDRFSAERPKGSFSTLEIQRTEQGDSAMYLCASSTGLAGDDTQYFGPGTRLTVL.

The rearrangement links TRBV11-2 to TRBJ2-3, with unresolved D. Germline V gene lookup returns CDR1 SGHAT and CDR2 FQNNGV. V dropped 2 bases and J dropped 4 bases, with 4 bases sitting between them. The CDR3 totals 12 residues. CDR3 region: CASSLRADTQYF. The CDR3, as DNA: TGTGCCAGCAGCTTACGAGCAGATACGCAGTATTTT. The variable domain in full, completed from reference TRBV11-2 and TRBJ2-3, reads EAGVAQSPRYKIIEKRQSVAFWCNPISGHATLYWYQQILGQGPKLLIQFQNNGVVDDSQLPKDRFSAERLKGVDSTLKIQPAKLEDSAVYLCASSLRADTQYFGPGTRLTVL.

This clone was recorded only once. The V gene is TRBV21-1, the J gene TRBJ2-5; the table's TRBD1 call for D was not verified on the DNA. TRBV21-1 is a pseudogene. The CDR3 consists of 15 residues. The CDR3 nucleotides are TGTGCCAGCAGCACCCTAGGACAGGGGAAAGAGACCCAGTACTTC. It is translated as CASSTLGQGKETQYF.

Here the CDR3 DNA reads TGTGCCAGCAGTCCCGGGACAGGGGGCGAAAAACTGTTTTTT. This sequence encodes CASSPGTGGEKLFF. The gene calls are TRBV14 and TRBJ1-4, with 12 nucleotides matching TRBD1. The CDR3 is 14 residues long. Germline CDR1 reads SGHDN; CDR2 reads FVKESK. J lost 8 bases, V lost 6 bases, and 4 bases had no gene match.

The table lists this clone with a count of one. J is TRBJ2-5 and V is TRBV5-4; 9 bases map to TRBD1. CDR1 is SGHNT, CDR2 YYREEE, per germline (reference sequence). The CDR3 has 17 residues. V was pared by 4 bases and J by 1 base, with 11 bases of the junction left unmatched. CDR3 sequence reads: CASSRGAGTGIQETQYF. The CDR3, as DNA: TGTGCCAGCAGCCGAGGGGCCGGGACAGGGATCCAAGAGACCCAGTACTTC. Supplemented by reference TRBV5-4 and TRBJ2-5, the full variable domain reads ETGVTQSPTHLIKTRGQQVTLRCSSQSGHNTVSWYQQALGQGPQFIFQYYREEENGRGNFPPRFSGLQFPNYSSELNVNALELDDSALYLCASSRGAGTGIQETQYFGPGTRLLVL.

The J gene is TRBJ1-4, the V gene TRBV28; 9 nucleotides line up with TRBD1. The CDR3 consists of 16 residues. Unmatched junction bases numbered 9, after V lost 5 bases and J lost 5 bases. Per the germline V gene, CDR1 is MDHEN and CDR2 is SYDVKM. In DNA, the CDR3 is TGTGCCAGCAGTGCGCCGGGACAGGGAGTAAATGAAAAACTGTTTTTT. Translated: CASSAPGQGVNEKLFF.

In DNA form, the CDR3 reads TGTGCCAGCTCACTTTTTGACAGGGACGAGGGTCAGCCCCAGCATTTT. Translation gives CASSLFDRDEGQPQHF. The V and J genes are TRBV18 and TRBJ1-5; 7 bases map to TRBD1. The CDR3 covers 16 residues. V shed 4 bases, J shed 6 bases, and the junction held 12 bases outside the gene matches. CDR1 is KGHSH, CDR2 LQKENI, per germline. Based on the CDR3 plus reference TRBV18 and TRBJ1-5, the full variable domain is NAGVMQNPRHLVRRRGQEARLRCSPMKGHSHVYWYRQLPEEGLKFMVYLQKENIIDESGMPKERFSAEFPKEGPSILRIQQVVRGDSAAYFCASSLFDRDEGQPQHFGDGTRLSIL.

The genes are TRBV20-1 and TRBJ1-1; D gene uncertain. This CDR3 is built from 11 residues. Germline CDR1 is DFQATT and CDR2 is SNEGSKA (reference sequence). With 3 bases removed from V and 0 bases from J, the gap between germline ends came to 2 bases. The CDR3, as DNA: TGCAGTGCTAGGTTGAACACTGAAGCTTTCTTT. It encodes CSARLNTEAFF.

The chain employs TRBV5-1 and TRBJ2-2, with unresolved D. V shed 6 bases and J shed 0 bases, with 9 bases lying between them. The CDR3 is 14 residues long. Germline-derived CDR1 and CDR2 are SGHRS and YFSETQ. Written as DNA, the CDR3 is TGCGCCAGCACGGGCAGCACGAACACCGGGGAGCTGTTTTTT. The encoded protein is CASTGSTNTGELFF.

The J gene is TRBJ1-4, the V gene TRBV19, with D possibly TRBD1 on 6 matching bases. Looked up from germline, CDR1 is LNHDA and CDR2 is SQIVND (reference sequence). The V end was cut by 7 bases, the J end by 3 bases, with 15 bases between. The CDR3 has 15 amino acids. The CDR3: CASNHKDSSNEKLFF. The CDR3 nucleotides read TGTGCCAGTAACCATAAGGACAGCTCTAATGAAAAACTGTTTTTT.

The chain couples TRBV5-1 to TRBJ1-1; TRBD1 is a possible D gene (5 bases). Looked up from germline, CDR1 is SGHRS and CDR2 is YFSETQ. CDR3 length: 15 amino acids. The V end lost 0 bases, the J end lost 3 bases, and 12 bases lay between the germline ends. Written as DNA, the CDR3 is TGCGCCAGCAGCTTGGGACTTTCGGGGGACACTGAAGCTTTCTTT. Translating gives CASSLGLSGDTEAFF.